These 3 T cell receptor beta chains share one sample of origin, sequenced in a study of metastatic and nonmetastatic thyroid tumors. TCRdb re-called the PCR reads through MiXCR. The sample yields 60,000 or so clones, approximately 4.1% seen once. Every patient was untreated before thyroid surgery. The sequencing sample was made of blood. The receptors stem from a female donor with papillary thyroid cancer or a benign thyroid nodule (not recorded which). Some clones in this sample may be carry-over from other donors' samples.

This clone was recorded a few times. Since a much larger clone is just one base distant, this may be a read error. Other nucleotide sequences in the sample specify the same CDR3. This sequence joins TRBV24-1 and TRBJ2-5; D is perhaps TRBD2 (6 bases). Germline V lookup: CDR1 KGHDR, CDR2 SFDVKD. The CDR3 loop spans 14 amino acids. The CDR3: CATSAPREKETQYF. Written as DNA, the CDR3 is TGTGCCACCAGTGCCCCTCGGGAGAAAGAGACACAGTACTTC.

Ten or more counts support this clone. This chain joins TRBV20-1 and TRBJ2-1; 16 positions agree with TRBD2. Looked up from germline, CDR1 is DFQATT and CDR2 is SNEGSKA (reference sequence). The CDR3 has 17 residues. Unmatched junction bases numbered 6, after V lost 5 bases and J lost 2 bases. DNA for the CDR3: TGCAGTGCTCGTCCCGGGACTAGCGGGAGGGCCTACAATGAGCAGTTCTTC. The encoded protein is CSARPGTSGRAYNEQFF.

V is TRBV7-2 and J is TRBJ2-1; 11 bases align to TRBD2. The CDR3 has 16 residues. V trimming: 7 bases; J trimming: 10 bases; junction bases outside the gene matches: 15. Looked up from germline, CDR1 is SGHTA and CDR2 is FQGNSA. The CDR3 nucleotides read TGTGCCAGCATCTTGGTGGTGCGACTAGCGGGATACGAGCAGTTCTTC. Amino acids: CASILVVRLAGYEQFF.